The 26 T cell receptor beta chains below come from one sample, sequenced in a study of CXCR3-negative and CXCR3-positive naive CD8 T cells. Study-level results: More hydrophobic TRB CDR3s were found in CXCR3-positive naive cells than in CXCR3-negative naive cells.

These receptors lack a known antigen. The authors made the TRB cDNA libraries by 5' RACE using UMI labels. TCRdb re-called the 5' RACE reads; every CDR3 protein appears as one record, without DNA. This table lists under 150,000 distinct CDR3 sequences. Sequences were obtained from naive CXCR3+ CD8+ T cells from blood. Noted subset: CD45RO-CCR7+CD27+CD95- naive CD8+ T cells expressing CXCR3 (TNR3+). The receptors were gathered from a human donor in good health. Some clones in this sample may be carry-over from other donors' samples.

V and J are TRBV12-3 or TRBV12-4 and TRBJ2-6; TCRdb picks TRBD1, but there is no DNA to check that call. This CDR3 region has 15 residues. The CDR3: CASNTGPYGANVLTF.

The CDR3 here is CASSPRTGATGELFF. The chain is built from TRBV4-1 and TRBJ2-2; the TCRdb call, TRBD1, lacks DNA for checking. The CDR3 length is 15 residues. Germline V gene data show CDR1 as MGHRA and CDR2 as YSYEKL.

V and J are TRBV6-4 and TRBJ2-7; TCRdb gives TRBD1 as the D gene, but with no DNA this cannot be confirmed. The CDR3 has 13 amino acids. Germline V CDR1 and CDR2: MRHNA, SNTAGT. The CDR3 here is CASSVKQGYEQYF.

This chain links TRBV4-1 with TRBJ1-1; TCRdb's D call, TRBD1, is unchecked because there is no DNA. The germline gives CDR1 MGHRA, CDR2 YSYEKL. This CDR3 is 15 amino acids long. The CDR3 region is CASSQEDRQTDEAFF.

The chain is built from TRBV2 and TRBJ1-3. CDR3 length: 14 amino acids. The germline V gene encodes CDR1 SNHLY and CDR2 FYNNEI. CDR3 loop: CASSVGHSGNTIYF.

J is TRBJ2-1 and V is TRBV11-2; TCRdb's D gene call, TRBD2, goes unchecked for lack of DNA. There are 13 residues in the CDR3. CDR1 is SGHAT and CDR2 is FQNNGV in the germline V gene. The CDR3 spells CASSLGTGGEQFF.

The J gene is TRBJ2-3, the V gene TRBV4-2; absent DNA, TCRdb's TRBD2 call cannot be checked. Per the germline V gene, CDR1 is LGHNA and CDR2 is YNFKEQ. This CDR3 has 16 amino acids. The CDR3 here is CASSHAQAGGSDTQYF.

The CDR3 spells CATSYPPAGINEQFF. This chain connects TRBV15 to TRBJ2-1; TCRdb returns TRBD1, unconfirmable since there is no DNA. The CDR3 covers 15 residues. CDR1 is LNHNV, CDR2 YYDKDF, per germline (reference sequence). Complete variable domain (other parts from reference TRBV15 and TRBJ2-1): DAMVIQNPRYQVTQFGKPVTLSCSQTLNHNVMYWYQQKSSQAPKLLFHYYDKDFNNEADTPDNFQSRRPNTSFCFLDIRSPGLGDTAMYLCATSYPPAGINEQFFGPGTRLTVL.

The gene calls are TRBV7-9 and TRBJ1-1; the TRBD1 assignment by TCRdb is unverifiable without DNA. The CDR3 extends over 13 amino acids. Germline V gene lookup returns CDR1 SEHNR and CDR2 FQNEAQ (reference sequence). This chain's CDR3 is CATETVGDTEAFF.

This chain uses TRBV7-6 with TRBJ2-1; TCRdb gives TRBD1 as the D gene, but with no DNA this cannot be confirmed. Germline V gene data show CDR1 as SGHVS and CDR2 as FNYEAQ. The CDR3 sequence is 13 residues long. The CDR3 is CASSLASPPEQFF.

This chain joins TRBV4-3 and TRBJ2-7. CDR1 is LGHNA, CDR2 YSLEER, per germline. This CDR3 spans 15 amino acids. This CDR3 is CASSQEAAEICEQYF.

The CDR3 loop reads CASSLRGAPDPYNEQFF. The gene calls are TRBV7-9 and TRBJ2-1; TCRdb gives TRBD1 as the D gene, but with no DNA this cannot be confirmed. CDR3 size: 17 residues. Germline V gives CDR1 SEHNR, CDR2 FQNEAQ (reference sequence).

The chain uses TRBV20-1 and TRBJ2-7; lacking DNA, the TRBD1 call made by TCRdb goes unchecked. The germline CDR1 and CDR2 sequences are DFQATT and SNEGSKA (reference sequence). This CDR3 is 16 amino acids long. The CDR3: CSARDAPGQISYEQYF.

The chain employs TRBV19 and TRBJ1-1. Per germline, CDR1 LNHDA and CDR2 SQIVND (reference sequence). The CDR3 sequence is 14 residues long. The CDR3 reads CASSIHFGNTEAFF.

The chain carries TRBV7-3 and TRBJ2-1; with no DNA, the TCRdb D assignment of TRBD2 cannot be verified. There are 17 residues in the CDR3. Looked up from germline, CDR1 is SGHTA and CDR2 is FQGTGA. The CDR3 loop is CASSFLPAGDSYNEQFF.

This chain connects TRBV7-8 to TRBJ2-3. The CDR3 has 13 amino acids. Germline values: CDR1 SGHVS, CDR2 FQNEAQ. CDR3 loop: CASSLGVTDTQYF.

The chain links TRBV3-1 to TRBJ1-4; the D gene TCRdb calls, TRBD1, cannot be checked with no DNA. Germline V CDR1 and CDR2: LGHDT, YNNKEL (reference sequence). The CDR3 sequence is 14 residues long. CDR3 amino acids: CASSQTGAMEKLFF. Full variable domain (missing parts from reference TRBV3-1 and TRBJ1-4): DTAVSQTPKYLVTQMGNDKSIKCEQNLGHDTMYWYKQDSKKFLKIMFSYNNKELIINETVPNRFSPKSPDKAHLNLHINSLELGDSAVYFCASSQTGAMEKLFFGSGTQLSVL.

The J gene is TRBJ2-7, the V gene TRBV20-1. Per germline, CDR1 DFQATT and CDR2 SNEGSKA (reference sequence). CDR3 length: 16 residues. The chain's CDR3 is CSARDPDSQYSYEQYF.

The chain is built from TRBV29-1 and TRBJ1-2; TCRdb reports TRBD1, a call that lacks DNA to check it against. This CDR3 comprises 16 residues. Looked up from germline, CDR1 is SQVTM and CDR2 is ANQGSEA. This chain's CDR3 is CSVEDSVARPNYGYTF.

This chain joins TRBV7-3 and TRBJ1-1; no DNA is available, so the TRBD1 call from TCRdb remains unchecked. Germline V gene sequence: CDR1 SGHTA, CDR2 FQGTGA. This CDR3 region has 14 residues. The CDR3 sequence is CASSLGQGPTEAFF. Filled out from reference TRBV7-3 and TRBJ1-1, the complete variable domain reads GAGVSQTPSNKVTEKGKYVELRCDPISGHTALYWYRQSLGQGPEFLIYFQGTGAADDSGLPNDRFFAVRPEGSVSTLKIQRTERGDSAVYLCASSLGQGPTEAFFGQGTRLTVV.

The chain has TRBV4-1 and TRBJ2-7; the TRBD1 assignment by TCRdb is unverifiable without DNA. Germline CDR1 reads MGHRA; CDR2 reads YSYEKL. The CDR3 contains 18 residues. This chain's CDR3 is CASSQGGHGGTGSYEQYF.

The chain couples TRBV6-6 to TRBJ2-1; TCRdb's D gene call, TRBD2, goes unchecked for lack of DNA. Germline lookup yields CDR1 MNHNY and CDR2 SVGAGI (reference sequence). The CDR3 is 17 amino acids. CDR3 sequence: CASTHPSKRGIYNEQFF.

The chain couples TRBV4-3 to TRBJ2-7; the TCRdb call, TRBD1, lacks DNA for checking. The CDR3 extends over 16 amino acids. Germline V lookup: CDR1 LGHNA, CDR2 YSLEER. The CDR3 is CASSQDRAGGLYEQYF.

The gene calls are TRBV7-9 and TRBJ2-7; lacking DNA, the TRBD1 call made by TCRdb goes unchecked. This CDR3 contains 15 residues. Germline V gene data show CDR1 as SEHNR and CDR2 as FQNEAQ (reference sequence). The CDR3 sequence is CASSSPGQGSGEQYF.

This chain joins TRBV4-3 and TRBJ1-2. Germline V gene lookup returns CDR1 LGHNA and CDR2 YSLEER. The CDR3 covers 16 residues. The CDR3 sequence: CASSQDLVGPNYGYTF.

The chain's CDR3 is CASRWAGGYNEQFF. The V and J genes are TRBV7-9 and TRBJ2-1; TCRdb proposes TRBD1, but this gene call is untestable without DNA. The germline CDR1 and CDR2 sequences are SEHNR and FQNEAQ (reference sequence). The CDR3 consists of 14 residues.